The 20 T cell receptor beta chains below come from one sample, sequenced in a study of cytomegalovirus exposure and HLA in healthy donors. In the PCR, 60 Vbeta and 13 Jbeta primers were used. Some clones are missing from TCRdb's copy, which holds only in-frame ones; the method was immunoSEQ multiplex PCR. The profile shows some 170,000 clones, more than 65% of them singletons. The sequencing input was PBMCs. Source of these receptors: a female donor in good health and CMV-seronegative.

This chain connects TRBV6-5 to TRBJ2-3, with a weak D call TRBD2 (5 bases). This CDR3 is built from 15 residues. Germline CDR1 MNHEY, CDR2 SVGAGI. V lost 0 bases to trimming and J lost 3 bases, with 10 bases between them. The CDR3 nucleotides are TGTGCCAGCAGTTACTCGGGCGGGTTGACAGATACGCAGTATTTT. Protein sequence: CASSYSGGLTDTQYF.

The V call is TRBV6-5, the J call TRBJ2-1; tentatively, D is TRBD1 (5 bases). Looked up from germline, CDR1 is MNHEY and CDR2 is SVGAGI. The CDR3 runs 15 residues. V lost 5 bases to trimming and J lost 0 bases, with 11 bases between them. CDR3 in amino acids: CASSQYRSSYNEQFF. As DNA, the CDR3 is TGTGCCAGCAGTCAATACAGGTCCTCCTACAATGAGCAGTTCTTC.

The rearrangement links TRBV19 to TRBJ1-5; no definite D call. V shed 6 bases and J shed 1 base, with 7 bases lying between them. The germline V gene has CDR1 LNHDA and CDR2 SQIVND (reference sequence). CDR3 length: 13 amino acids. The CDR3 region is CASRWASNQPQHF. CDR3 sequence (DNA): TGTGCCAGTAGGTGGGCCAGCAATCAGCCCCAGCATTTT.

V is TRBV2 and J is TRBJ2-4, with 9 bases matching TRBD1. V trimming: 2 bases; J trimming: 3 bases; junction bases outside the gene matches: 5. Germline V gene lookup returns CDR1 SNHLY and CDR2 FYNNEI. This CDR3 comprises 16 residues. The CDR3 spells CASSERDRDVKNIQYF. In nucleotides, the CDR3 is TGTGCCAGCAGTGAACGGGACAGGGACGTCAAAAACATTCAGTACTTC.

The CDR3: CASSPGGTSEYNEQFF. The CDR3 region has the DNA TGTGCCAGCAGCCCTGGTGGGACTAGCGAATACAATGAGCAGTTCTTC. The chain has TRBV5-4 and TRBJ2-1, with TRBD2 matching over 10 bases. This CDR3 is built from 16 residues. J lost 4 bases, V lost 4 bases, and 8 bases had no gene match. In germline, CDR1 is SGHNT, CDR2 YYREEE (reference sequence).

The DNA of the CDR3 is TGTGCCATCAGTCGGGACTACAGCTCCTACAATGAGCAGTTCTTC. Translating gives CAISRDYSSYNEQFF. The V and J genes are TRBV10-3 and TRBJ2-1; 7 nucleotides match TRBD2. The germline CDR1 and CDR2 sequences are ENHRY and SYGVKD. The CDR3 totals 15 residues. V lost 5 bases and J lost 0; bases outside the gene matches: 4.

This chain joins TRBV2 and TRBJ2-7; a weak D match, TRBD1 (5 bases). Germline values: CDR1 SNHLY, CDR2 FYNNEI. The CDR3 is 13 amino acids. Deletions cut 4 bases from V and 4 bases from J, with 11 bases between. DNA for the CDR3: TGTGCCAGCAGTGTAACAGGAGTTTACGAGCAGTACTTC. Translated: CASSVTGVYEQYF.

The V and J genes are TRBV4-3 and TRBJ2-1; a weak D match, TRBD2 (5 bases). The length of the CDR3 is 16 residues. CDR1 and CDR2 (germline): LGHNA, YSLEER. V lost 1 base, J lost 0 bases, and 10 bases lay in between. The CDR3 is CASSQALASSYNEQFF. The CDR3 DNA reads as TGCGCCAGCAGCCAAGCTCTAGCCAGCTCCTACAATGAGCAGTTCTTC.

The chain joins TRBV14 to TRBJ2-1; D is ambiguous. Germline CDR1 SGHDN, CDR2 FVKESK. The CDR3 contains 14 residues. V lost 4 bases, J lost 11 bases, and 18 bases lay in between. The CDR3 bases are TGTGCCAGCAGCCCTTTGTTATCTTTAGAAAAGCAGTTCTTC. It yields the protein CASSPLLSLEKQFF. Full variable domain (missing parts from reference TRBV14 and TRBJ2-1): EAGVTQFPSHSVIEKGQTVTLRCDPISGHDNLYWYRRVMGKEIKFLLHFVKESKQDESGMPNNRFLAERTGGTYSTLKVQPAELEDSGVYFCASSPLLSLEKQFFGPGTRLTVL.

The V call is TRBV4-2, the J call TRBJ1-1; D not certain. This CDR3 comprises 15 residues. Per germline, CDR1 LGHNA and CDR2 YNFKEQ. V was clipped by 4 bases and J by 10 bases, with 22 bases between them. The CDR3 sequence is CASSPKSRMSGGAFF. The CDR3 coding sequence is TGTGCCAGCAGCCCAAAATCGCGAATGTCTGGAGGAGCTTTCTTT.

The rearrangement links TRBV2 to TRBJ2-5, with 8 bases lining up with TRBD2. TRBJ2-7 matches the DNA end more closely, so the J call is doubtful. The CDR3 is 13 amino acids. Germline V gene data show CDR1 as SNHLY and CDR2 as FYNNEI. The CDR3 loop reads CASTRGGIDEQYF. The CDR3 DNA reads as TGTGCCAGCACCCGGGGGGGGATCGACGAGCAGTACTTC.

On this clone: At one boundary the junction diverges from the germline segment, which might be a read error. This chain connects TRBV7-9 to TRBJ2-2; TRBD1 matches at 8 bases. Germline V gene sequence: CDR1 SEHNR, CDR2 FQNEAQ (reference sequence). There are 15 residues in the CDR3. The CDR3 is CSSTDRGGDTGELFF. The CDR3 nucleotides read TGTTCCAGCACCGACAGGGGCGGCGACACCGGGGAGCTGTTTTTT.

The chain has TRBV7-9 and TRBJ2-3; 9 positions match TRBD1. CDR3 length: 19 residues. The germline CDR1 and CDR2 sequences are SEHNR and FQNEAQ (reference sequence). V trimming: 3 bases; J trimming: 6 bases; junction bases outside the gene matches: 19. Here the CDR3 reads CASSFFSIRGQGEVDTQYF. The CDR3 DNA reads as TGTGCCAGCAGCTTCTTTAGCATCAGGGGACAGGGAGAAGTGGATACGCAGTATTTT.

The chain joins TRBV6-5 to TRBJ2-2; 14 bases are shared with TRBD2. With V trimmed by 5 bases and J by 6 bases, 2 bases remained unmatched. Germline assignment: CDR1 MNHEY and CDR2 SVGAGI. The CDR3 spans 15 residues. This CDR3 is CASSRLAGGSGELFF. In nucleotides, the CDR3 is TGTGCCAGCAGTCGACTAGCGGGAGGGTCCGGGGAGCTGTTTTTT.

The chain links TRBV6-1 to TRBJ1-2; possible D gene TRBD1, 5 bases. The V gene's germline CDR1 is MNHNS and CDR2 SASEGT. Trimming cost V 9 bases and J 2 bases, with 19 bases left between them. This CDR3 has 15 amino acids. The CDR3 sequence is CASEMGGFINYGYTF. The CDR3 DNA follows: TGTGCCAGTGAGATGGGGGGGTTCATCAACTATGGCTACACCTTC.

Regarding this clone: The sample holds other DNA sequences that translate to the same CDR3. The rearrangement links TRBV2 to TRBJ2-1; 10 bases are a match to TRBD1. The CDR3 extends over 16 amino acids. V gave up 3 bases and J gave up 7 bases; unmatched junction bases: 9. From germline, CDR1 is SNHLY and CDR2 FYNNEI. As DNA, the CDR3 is TGTGCCAGCAGTGACGTGAGACAGGGGGCGAAGAATGAGCAGTTCTTC. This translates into CASSDVRQGAKNEQFF.

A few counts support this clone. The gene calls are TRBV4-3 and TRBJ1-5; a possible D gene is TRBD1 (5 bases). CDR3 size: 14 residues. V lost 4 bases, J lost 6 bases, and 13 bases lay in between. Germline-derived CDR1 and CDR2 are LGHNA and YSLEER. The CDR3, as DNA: TGCGCCAGCAGCCCTGGGGCGGGGAGTCAGCCCCAGCATTTT. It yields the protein CASSPGAGSQPQHF.

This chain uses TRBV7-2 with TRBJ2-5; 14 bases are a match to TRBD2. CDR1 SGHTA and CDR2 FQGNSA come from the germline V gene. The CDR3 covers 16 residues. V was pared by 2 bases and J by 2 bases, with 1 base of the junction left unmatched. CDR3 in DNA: TGTGCCAGCAGCTTATGGACTAGCGGGGGGCAAGAGACCCAGTACTTC. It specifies CASSLWTSGGQETQYF.

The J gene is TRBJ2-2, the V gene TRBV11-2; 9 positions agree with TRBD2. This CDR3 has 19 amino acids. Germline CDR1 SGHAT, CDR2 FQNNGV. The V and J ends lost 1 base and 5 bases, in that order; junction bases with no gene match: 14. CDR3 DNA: TGTGCCAGCAGCTTAGTACTTGCGGGAGGGCAGGGATGGACCGGGGAGCTGTTTTTT. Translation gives CASSLVLAGGQGWTGELFF.

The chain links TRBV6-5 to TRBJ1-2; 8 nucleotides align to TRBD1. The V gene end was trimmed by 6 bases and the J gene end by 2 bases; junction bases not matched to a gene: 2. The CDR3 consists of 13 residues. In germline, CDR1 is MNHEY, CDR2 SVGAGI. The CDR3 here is CASRRQGNYGYTF. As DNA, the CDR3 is TGTGCCAGCAGACGACAGGGGAACTATGGCTACACCTTC.